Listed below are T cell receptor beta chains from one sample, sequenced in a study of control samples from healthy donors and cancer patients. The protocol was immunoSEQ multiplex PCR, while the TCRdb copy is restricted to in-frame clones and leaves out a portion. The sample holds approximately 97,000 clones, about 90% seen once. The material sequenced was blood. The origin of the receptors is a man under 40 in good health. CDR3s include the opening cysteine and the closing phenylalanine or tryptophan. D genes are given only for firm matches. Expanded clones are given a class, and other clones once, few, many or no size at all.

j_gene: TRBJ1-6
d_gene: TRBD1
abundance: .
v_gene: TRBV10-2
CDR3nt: TGCGCCACCAAAACAGGGGGCAATTCACCCCTCCACTTT
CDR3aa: CATKTGGNSPLHF

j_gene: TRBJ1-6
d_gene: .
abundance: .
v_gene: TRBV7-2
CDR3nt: TGTGCCAGCAGCTTAGAGGGGGGGGTAGCCAACTCACCCCTCCACTTT
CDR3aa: CASSLEGGVANSPLHF

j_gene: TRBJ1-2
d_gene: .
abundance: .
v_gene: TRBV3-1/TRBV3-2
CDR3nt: TGTGCCAGCAGCCAAGACTCGTCGGGGCCAGGGACCTATGGCTACACCTTC
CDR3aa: CASSQDSSGPGTYGYTF

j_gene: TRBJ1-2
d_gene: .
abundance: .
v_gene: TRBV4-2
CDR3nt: TGTGCCAGCAGCCCCGCCGGGGGAGTTAACTATGGCTACACCTTC
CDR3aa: CASSPAGGVNYGYTF

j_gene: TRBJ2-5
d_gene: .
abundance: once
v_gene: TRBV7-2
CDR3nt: TGTGCCAGCAGCCAACAGGGGACGCGGGGAGAGACCCAGTACTTC
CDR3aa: CASSQQGTRGETQYF

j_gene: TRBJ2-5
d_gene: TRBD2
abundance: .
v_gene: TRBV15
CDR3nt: TGTGCCACCAGCAGCGCCTATTCGGGACTAGCGGAGGAGACCCAGTACTTC
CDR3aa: CATSSAYSGLAEETQYF

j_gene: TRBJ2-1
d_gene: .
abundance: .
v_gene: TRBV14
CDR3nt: TGTGCCAGCAGCCCGGAGGAAAAACATTACAATGAGCAGTTCTTC
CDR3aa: CASSPEEKHYNEQFF

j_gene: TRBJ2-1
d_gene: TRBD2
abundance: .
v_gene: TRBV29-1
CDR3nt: TGCAGCGTTGAAACGGGAGACCGGGGGGATGAGCAGTTCTTC
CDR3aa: CSVETGDRGDEQFF

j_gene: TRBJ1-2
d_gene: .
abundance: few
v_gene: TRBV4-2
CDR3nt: TGTGCCAGCAGCCAAGAGAGTACAGGGCTGAACTATGGCTACACCTTC
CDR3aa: CASSQESTGLNYGYTF

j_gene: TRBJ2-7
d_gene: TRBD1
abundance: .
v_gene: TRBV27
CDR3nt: TGTGCCAGCAGAGACAGGGCTGGTAGCTCCTACGAGCAGTACTTC
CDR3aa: CASRDRAGSSYEQYF

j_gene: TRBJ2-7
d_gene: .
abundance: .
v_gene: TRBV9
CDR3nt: TGTGCCAGCAGCCTCCATCCATCACAATCCTACGAGCAGTACTTC
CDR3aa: CASSLHPSQSYEQYF

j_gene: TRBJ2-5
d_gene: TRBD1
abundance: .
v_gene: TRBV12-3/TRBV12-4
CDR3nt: TGTGCCAGCAGCGAGACAGGGGGCGAGACCCAGTACTTC
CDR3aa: CASSETGGETQYF

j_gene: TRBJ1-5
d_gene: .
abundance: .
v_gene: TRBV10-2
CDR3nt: TGCGCCAGCAGTGAGGGTTTCATCAATCAGCCCCAGCATTTT
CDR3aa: CASSEGFINQPQHF

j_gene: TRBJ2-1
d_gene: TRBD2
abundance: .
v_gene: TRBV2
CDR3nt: TGTGCCAGCAGGAGACCCCCCGCTAGCGGCCTTAACAATGAGCAGTTCTTC
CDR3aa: CASRRPPASGLNNEQFF

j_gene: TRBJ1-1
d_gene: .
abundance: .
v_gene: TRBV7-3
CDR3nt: TGTGCCAGCAGCCAGCAGCCAGGGTTGCCTGAAGCTTTCTTT
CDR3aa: CASSQQPGLPEAFF

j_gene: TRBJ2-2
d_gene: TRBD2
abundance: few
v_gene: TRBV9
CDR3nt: TGTGCCAGCAGCGCCCGTCGGCTAGCGGGAGGCGGGGAGCTGTTTTTT
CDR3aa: CASSARRLAGGGELFF